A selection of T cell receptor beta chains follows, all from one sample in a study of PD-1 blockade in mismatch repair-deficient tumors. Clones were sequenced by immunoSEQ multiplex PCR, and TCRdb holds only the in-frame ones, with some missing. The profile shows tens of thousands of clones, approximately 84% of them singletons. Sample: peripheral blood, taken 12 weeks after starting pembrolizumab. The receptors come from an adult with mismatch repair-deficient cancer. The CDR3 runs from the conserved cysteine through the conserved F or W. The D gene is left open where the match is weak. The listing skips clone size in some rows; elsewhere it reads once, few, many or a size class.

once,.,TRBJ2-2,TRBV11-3,TGTGCCAGCAGAGACATAAACACCGGGGAGCTGTTTTTT,CASRDINTGELFF
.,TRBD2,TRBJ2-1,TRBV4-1,TGCGCCAGCAGCCAAGGAAAGGGCGGGAGTTCCTACAATGAGCAGTTCTTC,CASSQGKGGSSYNEQFF
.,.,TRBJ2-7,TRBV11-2,TGTGCCAGCAGCTTAGTCGTGGACCACGAGCAGTACTTC,CASSLVVDHEQYF
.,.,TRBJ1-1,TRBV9,TGTGCCAGCAGCTTCCAGGAGGGGCGAAGTGAAGCTTTCTTT,CASSFQEGRSEAFF
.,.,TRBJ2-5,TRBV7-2,TGTGCCAGCAGCTTAGAGACTAGGGCCACAGAGACCCAGTACTTC,CASSLETRATETQYF
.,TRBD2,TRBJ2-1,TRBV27,TGTGCCAGCACTTCGGGGACTAGCGGGACCTATGAGCAGTTCTTC,CASTSGTSGTYEQFF
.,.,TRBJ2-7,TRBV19,TGTGCCAGTAGTATCGCAGGGACCGTCTACGAGCAGTACTTC,CASSIAGTVYEQYF
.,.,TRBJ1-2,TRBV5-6,TGTGCCAGCAGCTTGTTAGGAGACCACCTTAACTATGGCTACACCTTC,CASSLLGDHLNYGYTF
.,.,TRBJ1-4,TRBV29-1,TGCAGCGTTGAACTAGCTCAAGGGGCAACTAATGAAAAACTGTTTTTT,CSVELAQGATNEKLFF
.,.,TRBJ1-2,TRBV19,TGTGCCAGTAGTCCCGTGGATCCATCGGGGCTATATGGCCACACCTTC,CASSPVDPSGLYGHTF
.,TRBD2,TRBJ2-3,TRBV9,TGTGCCAGCAGCGCCTCGAGCGGGAGGAACACAGATACGCAGTATTTT,CASSASSGRNTDTQYF
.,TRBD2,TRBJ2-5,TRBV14,TGTGCCAGCAGCCAAGGGGCGCTAGCGGGATTGGTGACCCAGTACTTC,CASSQGALAGLVTQYF
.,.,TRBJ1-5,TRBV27,TGTGCCAGCAGTTCACAGGGCGGAAATCAGCCCCAGCATTTT,CASSSQGGNQPQHF
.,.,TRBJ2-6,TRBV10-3,TGTGCCATCAGTGAGTCCGGACCGAACTCTGGGGCCAACGTCCTGACTTTC,CAISESGPNSGANVLTF
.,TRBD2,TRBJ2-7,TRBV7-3,TGTGCCAGCAGCTACCGAGCGGGGAACTACGAGCAGTACTTC,CASSYRAGNYEQYF
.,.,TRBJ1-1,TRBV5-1,TGCGCCAGCAGCTTGGACGGGTTGAACACTGAAGCTTTCTTT,CASSLDGLNTEAFF
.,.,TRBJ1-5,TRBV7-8,TGTGCCAGCAGCGCCCCTGGGGGGGGCTATAATCAGCCCCAGCATTTT,CASSAPGGGYNQPQHF
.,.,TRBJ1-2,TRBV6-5,TGTGCCAGCCAGTCAGCGTTATTTGGCTACACCTTC,CASQSALFGYTF
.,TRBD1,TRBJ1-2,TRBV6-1,TGTGCCAGCAGTGAAATTCCAGGACAGGGTCCCTATGGCTACACCTTC,CASSEIPGQGPYGYTF
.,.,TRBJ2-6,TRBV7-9,TGTGCCAGCAGCTTAGCGTCGCCAACTCCACTCAACGTCCTGACTTTC,CASSLASPTPLNVLTF
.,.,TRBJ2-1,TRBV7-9,TGTGCCAGCAGCTTAGAGACCCGATACAATGAGCAGTTCTTC,CASSLETRYNEQFF
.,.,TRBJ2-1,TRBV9,TGTGCCAGCAGCGTGACCTCAGAAGGCCATGAGCAGTTCTTC,CASSVTSEGHEQFF
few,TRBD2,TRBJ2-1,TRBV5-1,TGCGCCAGCAGCTTCCAAGGACTAGCGGGAGTCTACAATGAGCAGTTCTTC,CASSFQGLAGVYNEQFF
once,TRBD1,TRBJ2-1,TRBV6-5,TGTGCCAGTACAGGGAGAACAGGGGGCGGTAGGTTCTTC,CASTGRTGGGRFF
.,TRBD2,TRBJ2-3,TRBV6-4,TGTGCCAGCAGCGAGACTAGCCACCGCACAGATACGCAGTATTTT,CASSETSHRTDTQYF
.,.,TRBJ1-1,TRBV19,TGTGCCAGTAGTGCACAGGGTCAAACTGAAGCTTTCTTT,CASSAQGQTEAFF
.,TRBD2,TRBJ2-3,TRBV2,TGTGCCAGCAGCGTACGACTAGCGGGAGGCCCTAGCACAGATACGCAGTATTTT,CASSVRLAGGPSTDTQYF
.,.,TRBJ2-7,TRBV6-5,TGTGCCAGCAGTCTAACTCGCAGCTACGAGCAGTACTTC,CASSLTRSYEQYF
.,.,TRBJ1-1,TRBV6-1,TGTGCCAGCATGAAGGGGGGACAACGGACTGAAGCTTTCTTT,CASMKGGQRTEAFF
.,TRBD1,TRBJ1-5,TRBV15,TGTGCCACCGGGCAGGGGGCAGGGCAGCCCCAGCATTTT,CATGQGAGQPQHF
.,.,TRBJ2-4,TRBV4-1,TGCGCCAGCAGCCAGCCCTGGGGGGCCAAAAACATTCAGTACTTC,CASSQPWGAKNIQYF
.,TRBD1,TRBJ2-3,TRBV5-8,TGTGCCAGCAGCTTGGGGACAGGGGGCCCAGATACGCAGTATTTT,CASSLGTGGPDTQYF
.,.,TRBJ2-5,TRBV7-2,TGTGCCAGCGGGGCCAGGAGCCAAGGGGGGACCCAGTACTTC,CASGARSQGGTQYF
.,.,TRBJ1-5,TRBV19,TGTGCCAGTAGTATAGATGAGAATCTATCAGTGGCCCAGCATTTT,CASSIDENLSVAQHF
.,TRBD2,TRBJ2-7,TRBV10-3,TGTGCCATCGGGACTAGCGCCTACGAGCAGTACTTC,CAIGTSAYEQYF
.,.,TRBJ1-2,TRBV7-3,TGTGCCAGCAGCTTAAGTGCCAGATCGGGTTTGAACTATGGCTACACCTTC,CASSLSARSGLNYGYTF
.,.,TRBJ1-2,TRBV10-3,TGTGCCACCTCGGGGGTCGAAGCTAACTATGGCTACACCTTC,CATSGVEANYGYTF
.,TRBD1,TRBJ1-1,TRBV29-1,TGCAGCGTCGAACCGGGACAGCTGACTGAAGCTTTCTTT,CSVEPGQLTEAFF
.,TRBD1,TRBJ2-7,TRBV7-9,TGTGCCAGCAGCCCTTGGGTGACAGGGGCCTCCTACGAGCAGTACTTC,CASSPWVTGASYEQYF
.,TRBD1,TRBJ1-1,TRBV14,TGTGCCAGCAGCCTTGTACAGGGGCTTGGTGCTTTCTTT,CASSLVQGLGAFF